The T cell receptor beta chain under discussion was sequenced for a study of naive and memory T cell subsets. Study-level points and caveats: Naive and memory repertoire findings lacked a ground truth for validation.

Two oligonucleotides, mixed equimolar, formed the beta constant-region primer covering TRBC1 and TRBC2. MiXCR, run by TCRdb on the UMI-ligation and nested PCR reads, gives a single entry per CDR3 protein. The sample contains roughly 98,000 distinct CDR3 sequences, about 7% of which appear only once. The germline V gene encodes CDR1 SGHTA and CDR2 FQGNSA. Trimming removed 4 bases from V and 4 bases from J, with 14 bases in between. This CDR3 comprises 15 residues. This clonotype was counted ten times or more. The target antigen is unknown. The chain is built from TRBV7-2 and TRBJ1-3; tentative D call: TRBD1 (5 bases). This TCR was recovered from a human donor in good health. The sample consisted of central memory CD4+ T cells from blood. The DNA of the CDR3 is TGTGCCAGCAGCTGGGGGTCAGGGCGAGGAAACACCATATATTTT. It specifies CASSWGSGRGNTIYF.